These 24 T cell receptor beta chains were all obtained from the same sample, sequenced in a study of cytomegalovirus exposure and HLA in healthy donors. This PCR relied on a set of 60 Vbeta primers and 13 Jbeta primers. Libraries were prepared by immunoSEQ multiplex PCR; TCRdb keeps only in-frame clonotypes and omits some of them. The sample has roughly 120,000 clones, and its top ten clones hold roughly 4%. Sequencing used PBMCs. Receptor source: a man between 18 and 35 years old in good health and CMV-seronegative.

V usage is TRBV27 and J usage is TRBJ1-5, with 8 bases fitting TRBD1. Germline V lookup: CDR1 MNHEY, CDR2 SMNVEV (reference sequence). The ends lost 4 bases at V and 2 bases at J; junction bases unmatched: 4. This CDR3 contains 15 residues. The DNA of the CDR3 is TGTGCCAGCAGTTCGGCAGGGGGCGGCAATCAGCCCCAGCATTTT. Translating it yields CASSSAGGGNQPQHF.

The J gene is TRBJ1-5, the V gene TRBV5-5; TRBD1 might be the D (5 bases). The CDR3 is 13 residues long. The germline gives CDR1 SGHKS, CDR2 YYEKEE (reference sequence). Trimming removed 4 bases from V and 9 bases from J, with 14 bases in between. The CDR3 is CASSPQVGGPQHF. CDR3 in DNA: TGTGCCAGCAGCCCCCAGGTCGGGGGGCCCCAGCATTTT. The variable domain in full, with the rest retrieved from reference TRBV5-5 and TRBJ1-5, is DAGVTQSPTHLIKTRGQQVTLRCSPISGHKSVSWYQQVLGQGPQFIFQYYEKEERGRGNFPDRFSARQFPNYSSELNVNALLLGDSALYLCASSPQVGGPQHFGDGTRLSIL.

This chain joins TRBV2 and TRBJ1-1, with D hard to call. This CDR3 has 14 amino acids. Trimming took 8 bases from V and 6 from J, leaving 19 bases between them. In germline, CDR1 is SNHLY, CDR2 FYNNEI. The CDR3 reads CASYYPGIGPEAFF. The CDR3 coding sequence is TGTGCCAGCTACTACCCGGGGATCGGCCCTGAAGCTTTCTTT.

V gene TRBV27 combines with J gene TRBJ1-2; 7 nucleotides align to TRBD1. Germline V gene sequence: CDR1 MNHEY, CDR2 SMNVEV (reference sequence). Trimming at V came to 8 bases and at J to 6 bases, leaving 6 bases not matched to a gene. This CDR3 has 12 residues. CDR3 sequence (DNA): TGTGCCAGCCAGACAGGGAGCGATGGCTACACCTTC. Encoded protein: CASQTGSDGYTF.

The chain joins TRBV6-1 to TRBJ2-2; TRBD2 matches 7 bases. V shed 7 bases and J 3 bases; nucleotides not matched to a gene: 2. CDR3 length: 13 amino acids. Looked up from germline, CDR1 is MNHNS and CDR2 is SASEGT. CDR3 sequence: CASTGGHTGELFF. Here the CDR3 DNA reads TGTGCCAGCACGGGGGGTCACACCGGGGAGCTGTTTTTT.

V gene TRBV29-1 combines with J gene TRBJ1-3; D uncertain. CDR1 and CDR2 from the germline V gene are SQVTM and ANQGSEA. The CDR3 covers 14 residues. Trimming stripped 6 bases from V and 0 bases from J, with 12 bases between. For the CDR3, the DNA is TGCAGCGTCGCCGGGTCTAGCTCTGGAAACACCATATATTTT. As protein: CSVAGSSSGNTIYF.

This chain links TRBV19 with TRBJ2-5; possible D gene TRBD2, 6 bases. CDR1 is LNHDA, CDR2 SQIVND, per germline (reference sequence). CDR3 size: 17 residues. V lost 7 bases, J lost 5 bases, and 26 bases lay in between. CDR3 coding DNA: TGTGCCAGTACCGAAGGCGGAGGGCATAGTCGTGGGGAGACCCAGTACTTC. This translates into CASTEGGGHSRGETQYF.

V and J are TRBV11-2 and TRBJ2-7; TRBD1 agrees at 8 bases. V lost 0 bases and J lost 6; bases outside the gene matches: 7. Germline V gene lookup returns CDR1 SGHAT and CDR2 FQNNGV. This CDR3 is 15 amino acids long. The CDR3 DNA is TGTGCCAGCAGCTTAGACGGACAGGGAGGTGCCGAGCAGTACTTC. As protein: CASSLDGQGGAEQYF.

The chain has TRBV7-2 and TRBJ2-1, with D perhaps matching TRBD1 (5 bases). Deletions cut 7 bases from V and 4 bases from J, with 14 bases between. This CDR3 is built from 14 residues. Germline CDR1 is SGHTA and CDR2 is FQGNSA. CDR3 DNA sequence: TGTGCCAGCATCCGGACAAGTGGTTACAATGAGCAGTTCTTC. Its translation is CASIRTSGYNEQFF. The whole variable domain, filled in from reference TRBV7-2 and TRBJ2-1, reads GAGVSQSPSNKVTEKGKDVELRCDPISGHTALYWYRQSLGQGLEFLIYFQGNSAPDKSGLPSDRFSAERTGGSVSTLTIQRTQQEDSAVYLCASIRTSGYNEQFFGPGTRLTVL.

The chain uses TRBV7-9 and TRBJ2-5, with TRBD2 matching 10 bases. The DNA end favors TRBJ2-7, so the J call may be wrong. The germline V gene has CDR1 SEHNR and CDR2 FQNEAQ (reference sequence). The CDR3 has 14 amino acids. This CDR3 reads CASSPGTSAHEQYF. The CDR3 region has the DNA TGTGCCAGCAGCCCCGGGACTAGCGCCCACGAGCAGTACTTC.

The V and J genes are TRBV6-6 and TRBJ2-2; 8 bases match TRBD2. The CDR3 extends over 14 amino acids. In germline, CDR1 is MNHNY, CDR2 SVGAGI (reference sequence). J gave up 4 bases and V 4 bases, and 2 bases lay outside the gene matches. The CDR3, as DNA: TGTGCCAGCAGTTTTAGCGGGATCACCGGGGAGCTGTTTTTT. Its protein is CASSFSGITGELFF.

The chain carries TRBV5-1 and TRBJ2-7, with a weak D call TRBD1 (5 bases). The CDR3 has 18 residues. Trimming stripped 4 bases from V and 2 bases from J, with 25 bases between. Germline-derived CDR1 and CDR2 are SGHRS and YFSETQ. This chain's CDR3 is CASSPTGSTQAPTYEQYF. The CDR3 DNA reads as TGCGCCAGCAGCCCCACCGGTTCTACACAGGCCCCTACCTACGAGCAGTACTTC. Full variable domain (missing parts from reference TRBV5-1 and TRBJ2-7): KAGVTQTPRYLIKTRGQQVTLSCSPISGHRSVSWYQQTPGQGLQFLFEYFSETQRNKGNFPGRFSGRQFSNSRSEMNVSTLELGDSALYLCASSPTGSTQAPTYEQYFGPGTRLTVT.

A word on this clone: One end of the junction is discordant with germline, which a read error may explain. This CDR3 is CANSRRTGTSGHNEQYF. As DNA, the CDR3 is TGCGCCAACAGCCGAAGGACCGGGACTAGCGGGCATAACGAGCAGTACTTC. This sequence joins TRBV4-1 and TRBJ2-7, with TRBD2 matching 12 bases. This CDR3 spans 17 amino acids. The germline V gene has CDR1 MGHRA and CDR2 YSYEKL.

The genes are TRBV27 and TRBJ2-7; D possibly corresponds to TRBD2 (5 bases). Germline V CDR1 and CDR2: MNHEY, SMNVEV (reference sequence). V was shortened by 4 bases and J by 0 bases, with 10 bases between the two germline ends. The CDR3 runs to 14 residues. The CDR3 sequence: CASSYSGFSYEQYF. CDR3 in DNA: TGTGCCAGCAGTTACAGCGGTTTCTCCTACGAGCAGTACTTC.

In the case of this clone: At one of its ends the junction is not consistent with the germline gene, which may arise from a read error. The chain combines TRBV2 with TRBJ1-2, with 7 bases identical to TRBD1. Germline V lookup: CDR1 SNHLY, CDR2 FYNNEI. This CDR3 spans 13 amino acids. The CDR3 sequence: CAIKPGPRGGCTF. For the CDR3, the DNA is TGTGCCATCAAACCCGGGCCCCGAGGGGGCTGCACCTTC.

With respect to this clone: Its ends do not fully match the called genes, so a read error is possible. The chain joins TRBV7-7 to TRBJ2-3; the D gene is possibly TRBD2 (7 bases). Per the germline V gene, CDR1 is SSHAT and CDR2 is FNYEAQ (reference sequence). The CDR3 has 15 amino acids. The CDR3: CASSPTWGGKDTQYF. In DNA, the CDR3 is TGTGCTAGCAGTCCCACGTGGGGGGGCAAAGATACGCAGTATTTT.

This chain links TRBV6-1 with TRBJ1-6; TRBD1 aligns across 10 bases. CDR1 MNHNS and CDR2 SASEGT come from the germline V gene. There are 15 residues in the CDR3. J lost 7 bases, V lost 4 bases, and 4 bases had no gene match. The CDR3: CASSGGQGRNSPLHF. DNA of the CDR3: TGTGCCAGCAGTGGGGGACAGGGGCGGAATTCACCCCTCCACTTT.

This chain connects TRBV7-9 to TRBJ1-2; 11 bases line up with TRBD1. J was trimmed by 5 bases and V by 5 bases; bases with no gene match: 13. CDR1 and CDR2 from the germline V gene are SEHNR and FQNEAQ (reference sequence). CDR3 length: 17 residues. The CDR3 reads CASSPLGGGTGGYGYTF. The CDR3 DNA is TGTGCCAGCAGCCCCCTCGGTGGTGGGACAGGGGGGTATGGCTACACCTTC.

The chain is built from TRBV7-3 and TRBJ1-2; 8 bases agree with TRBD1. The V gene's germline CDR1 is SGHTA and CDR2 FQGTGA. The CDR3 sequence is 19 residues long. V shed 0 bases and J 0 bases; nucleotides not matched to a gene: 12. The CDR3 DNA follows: TGTGCCAGCAGCTTAACCGGGGCCCGGGACAGGAAAGCTAACTATGGCTACACCTTC. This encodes CASSLTGARDRKANYGYTF.

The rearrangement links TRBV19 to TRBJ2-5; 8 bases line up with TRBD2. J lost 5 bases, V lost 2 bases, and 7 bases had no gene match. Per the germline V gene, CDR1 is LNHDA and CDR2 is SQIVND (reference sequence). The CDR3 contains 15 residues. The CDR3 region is CASSISRGGQETQYF. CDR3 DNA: TGTGCCAGTAGTATATCGCGCGGGGGGCAGGAGACCCAGTACTTC.

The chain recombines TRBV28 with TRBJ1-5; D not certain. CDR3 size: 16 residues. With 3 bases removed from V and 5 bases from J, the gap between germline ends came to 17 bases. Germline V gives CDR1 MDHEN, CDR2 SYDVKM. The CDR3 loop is CASSLRPPIRDQPQHF. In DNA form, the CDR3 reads TGTGCCAGCAGTTTGCGGCCTCCCATAAGAGATCAGCCCCAGCATTTT. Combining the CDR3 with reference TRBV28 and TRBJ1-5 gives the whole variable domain DVKVTQSSRYLVKRTGEKVFLECVQDMDHENMFWYRQDPGLGLRLIYFSYDVKMKEKGDIPEGYSVSREKKERFSLILESASTNQTSMYLCASSLRPPIRDQPQHFGDGTRLSIL.

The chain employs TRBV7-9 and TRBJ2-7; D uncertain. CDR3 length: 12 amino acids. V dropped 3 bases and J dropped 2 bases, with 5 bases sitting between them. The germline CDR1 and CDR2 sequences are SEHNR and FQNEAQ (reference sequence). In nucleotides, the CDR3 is TGTGCCAGCAGCTTTAGTGCCTACGAGCAGTACTTC. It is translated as CASSFSAYEQYF.

The CDR3 protein is CASSDTGGALGSGYTF. The DNA for the CDR3 is TGTGCCAGCAGCGATACGGGGGGCGCCTTGGGTTCTGGCTACACCTTC. The genes are TRBV7-9 and TRBJ1-2; tentatively, D is TRBD1 (6 bases). V dropped 5 bases and J dropped 7 bases, with 23 bases sitting between them. This CDR3 is 16 amino acids long. The germline V gene encodes CDR1 SEHNR and CDR2 FQNEAQ (reference sequence).

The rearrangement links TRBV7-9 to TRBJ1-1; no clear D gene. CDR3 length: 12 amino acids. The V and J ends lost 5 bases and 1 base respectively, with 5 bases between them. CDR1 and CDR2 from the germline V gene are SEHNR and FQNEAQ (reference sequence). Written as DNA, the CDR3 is TGTGCCAGCAGCCACAGGAACACTGAAGCTTTCTTT. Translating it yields CASSHRNTEAFF.